This entry lists 23 T cell receptor beta chains sequenced from one sample in a study of T cell clonotyping in hematopoietic cell transplantation. Here immunoSEQ multiplex PCR was the method, and the copy in TCRdb shows in-frame clones only, minus some. The table records more than 25,000 clones, 90% to 95% of them present only once. Specified time point: recipient sample about 28 days before transplant, after cytoreduction. The specimen comprised peripheral blood mononuclear cells, sampled before stem cell transplant. These receptors all come from a man aged 50 to 60 with acute myeloid leukemia. Some clones in this sample may be carry-over from other donors' samples.

This clone appeared a few times. The chain employs TRBV10-2 and TRBJ1-5; a weak D match, TRBD1 (5 bases). From germline, CDR1 is WSHSY and CDR2 SAAADI. CDR3 length: 12 residues. Deletions cut 2 bases from V and 6 bases from J, with 5 bases between. The DNA of the CDR3 is TGCGCCAGCAGTGAGAGGGGTCAGCCCCAGCATTTT. Its protein is CASSERGQPQHF.

This clone is a singleton in its sample. The chain joins TRBV28 to TRBJ2-7; the match to TRBD2 covers 7 bases. Germline CDR1 reads MDHEN; CDR2 reads SYDVKM. The V gene end was trimmed by 7 bases and the J gene end by 1 base; junction bases not matched to a gene: 7. The CDR3 is 14 residues long. The CDR3 sequence is CASNGGGLSYEQYF. The CDR3 region has the DNA TGTGCCAGCAATGGGGGAGGGCTTTCCTACGAGCAGTACTTC.

The V and J genes are TRBV27 and TRBJ1-2, with a tentative D call TRBD1 (6 bases). Germline assignment: CDR1 MNHEY and CDR2 SMNVEV (reference sequence). CDR3 length: 13 amino acids. V dropped 2 bases and J dropped 7 bases, with 11 bases sitting between them. The CDR3 DNA reads TGTGCCAGCAGTTTAGGGGGGGCGCTTGGCTACACCTTC. Protein product: CASSLGGALGYTF.

The CDR3 region has the DNA TGTGCCTGGATTGGGGGGGGAAACACTGAAGCTTTCTTT. It yields the protein CAWIGGGNTEAFF. The rearrangement joins TRBV30 to TRBJ1-1; a weak D match, TRBD1 (5 bases). The CDR3 has 13 residues. Between the trimmed V and J ends, which lost 4 bases and 2 bases, there was a span of 11 bases. From germline, CDR1 is GTSNPN and CDR2 SVGIG (reference sequence).

The chain joins TRBV7-9 to TRBJ2-1, with 9 bases fitting TRBD2. From germline, CDR1 is SEHNR and CDR2 FQNEAQ (reference sequence). This CDR3 comprises 14 residues. The V and J ends lost 6 bases and 6 bases, in that order; junction bases with no gene match: 6. CDR3 sequence: CASRSTSGRNEQFF. In DNA, the CDR3 is TGTGCCAGCAGGTCGACTAGCGGTCGCAATGAGCAGTTCTTC.

The rearrangement uses TRBV19 and TRBJ2-2; TRBD2 agrees at 12 bases. CDR3 length: 15 residues. Germline V gene data show CDR1 as LNHDA and CDR2 as SQIVND (reference sequence). Unmatched junction bases numbered 2, after V lost 9 bases and J lost 0 bases. The CDR3 DNA reads as TGTGCCAGCGGGACTAGCGGGTCGAACACCGGGGAGCTGTTTTTT. Translated: CASGTSGSNTGELFF.

The V call is TRBV10-3, the J call TRBJ2-7; either TRBD1 or TRBD2 may fit D (6 bases each). Trimming cost V 4 bases and J 0 bases, with 22 bases left between them. Germline V gene sequence: CDR1 ENHRY, CDR2 SYGVKD. The CDR3 consists of 18 residues. The CDR3 loop is CAISGKPAGQGNSYEQYF. CDR3 coding DNA: TGTGCCATCAGTGGTAAACCCGCGGGACAAGGGAACTCCTACGAGCAGTACTTC.

This chain links TRBV9 with TRBJ1-4; D remains unclear. From germline, CDR1 is SGDLS and CDR2 YYNGEE. This CDR3 contains 13 residues. The germline V and J ends were trimmed by 0 bases and 4 bases, with 4 bases remaining between them. CDR3 bases: TGTGCCAGCAGCGTAGCTGGTAATGAAAAACTGTTTTTT. Its translation: CASSVAGNEKLFF.

The V gene is TRBV19, the J gene TRBJ1-5, with D perhaps TRBD1 (5 bases). Trimming took off 7 bases at V and 7 bases at J, with 17 bases between the two ends. The CDR3 is made up of 14 amino acids. The germline CDR1 and CDR2 sequences are LNHDA and SQIVND (reference sequence). The CDR3 spells CASKNWGISQPQHF. The CDR3 region has the DNA TGTGCCAGTAAAAACTGGGGGATCAGCCAGCCCCAGCATTTT.

The chain combines TRBV4-2 with TRBJ2-1; perhaps TRBD1 as D (7 bases). V was clipped by 4 bases and J by 10 bases, with 11 bases between them. This CDR3 contains 12 residues. Germline V gene lookup returns CDR1 LGHNA and CDR2 YNFKEQ. Here the CDR3 reads CASSPGGREQFF. The CDR3 DNA sequence: TGTGCCAGCAGCCCAGGGGGGCGAGAGCAGTTCTTC.

This clone was observed once. The chain recombines TRBV10-1 with TRBJ2-1, with 10 bases that match TRBD2. The junction had 13 bases not matched to a gene; V was cut back by 4 bases and J by 7 bases. The CDR3 is 17 residues long. Germline assignment: CDR1 WNHNN and CDR2 SYGVQD (reference sequence). CDR3 amino acids: CASSARRERGGLNEQFF. The CDR3 DNA is TGCGCCAGCAGTGCCCGTCGCGAGCGGGGGGGCTTAAATGAGCAGTTCTTC.

The gene calls are TRBV7-2 and TRBJ2-2; 9 positions match TRBD1. With V trimmed by 5 bases and J by 9 bases, 7 bases remained unmatched. Germline values: CDR1 SGHTA, CDR2 FQGNSA. The CDR3 length is 14 residues. CDR3 residues: CASSPDRGSRELFF. The CDR3 DNA reads as TGTGCCAGCAGCCCAGACAGGGGGAGCCGGGAGCTGTTTTTT.

The rearrangement uses TRBV10-3 and TRBJ2-7, with D possibly TRBD1 on 6 matching bases. With 5 bases removed from V and 9 bases from J, the gap between germline ends came to 17 bases. There are 13 residues in the CDR3. CDR1 is ENHRY, CDR2 SYGVKD, per germline. CDR3 DNA sequence: TGTGCCATCAGTCGGGACACAGGGTCCGGGCAGTACTTC. Residues: CAISRDTGSGQYF.

The chain joins TRBV28 to TRBJ1-2, with 8 bases identical to TRBD1. Germline values: CDR1 MDHEN, CDR2 SYDVKM. CDR3 length: 15 amino acids. V shed 6 bases and J 4 bases; nucleotides not matched to a gene: 10. The CDR3 DNA follows: TGTGCCAGCAGGCCCATCGACAGGGGATTCTATGGCTACACCTTC. Translating it yields CASRPIDRGFYGYTF.

The V call is TRBV19, the J call TRBJ1-5, with D perhaps TRBD1 (6 bases). There are 15 residues in the CDR3. Germline lookup yields CDR1 LNHDA and CDR2 SQIVND (reference sequence). With 7 bases removed from V and 1 base from J, the gap between germline ends came to 14 bases. The DNA of the CDR3 is TGTGCCAGTACCGTAACGGGGGGCAGCAATCAGCCCCAGCATTTT. Its protein product is CASTVTGGSNQPQHF.

CDR3 DNA sequence: TGTGCCAGCAGCTTTGCCCCCATGAACACTGAAGCTTTCTTT. This codes for CASSFAPMNTEAFF. The V call is TRBV7-2, the J call TRBJ1-1; D ambiguous. This CDR3 is built from 14 residues. V gave up 3 bases and J gave up 0 bases, with 8 bases separating them. Looked up from germline, CDR1 is SGHTA and CDR2 is FQGNSA.

This chain uses TRBV11-2 with TRBJ2-3; no clear D. This CDR3 has 13 amino acids. V was clipped by 3 bases and J by 4 bases, with 8 bases between them. Germline V gene sequence: CDR1 SGHAT, CDR2 FQNNGV. In nucleotides, the CDR3 is TGTGCCAGCAGCTTGGGATTAGCAGATACGCAGTATTTT. Translation: CASSLGLADTQYF.

This chain links TRBV28 with TRBJ1-5; D not certain. CDR3 length equals 16 residues. Germline values: CDR1 MDHEN, CDR2 SYDVKM. The V gene lost 8 bases and the J gene lost 6 bases, with 23 bases spanning the gap. CDR3 loop: CASGTFFGSDGQPQHF. The CDR3 DNA sequence: TGTGCCAGCGGCACATTCTTCGGATCAGACGGTCAGCCCCAGCATTTT.

This clone was detected once. The rearrangement links TRBV7-2 to TRBJ2-7; 7 bases are shared with TRBD1. CDR3 size: 15 residues. The V gene's germline CDR1 is SGHTA and CDR2 FQGNSA. V trimming: 5 bases; J trimming: 6 bases; junction bases outside the gene matches: 13. CDR3 sequence reads: CASSPNPQTGREQYF. Here the CDR3 DNA reads TGTGCCAGCAGCCCAAATCCCCAGACAGGGCGCGAGCAGTACTTC.

This chain joins TRBV10-3 and TRBJ1-2, with D perhaps matching TRBD1 (5 bases). Germline V gene sequence: CDR1 ENHRY, CDR2 SYGVKD. CDR3 length: 15 amino acids. The germline V and J ends were trimmed by 11 bases and 0 bases, with 19 bases remaining between them. Here the CDR3 reads CASSDGANPNYGYTF. The CDR3 DNA is TGTGCCTCCTCGGACGGGGCAAATCCTAACTATGGCTACACCTTC.

This rearrangement joins TRBV5-1 to TRBJ2-5, with 9 bases identical to TRBD2. The CDR3 covers 16 residues. Germline V gives CDR1 SGHRS, CDR2 YFSETQ. The V and J ends lost 3 bases and 5 bases, in that order; junction bases with no gene match: 11. CDR3 residues: CASSSWLAGLGETQYF. CDR3 coding DNA: TGCGCCAGCAGCTCTTGGCTAGCGGGGCTTGGGGAGACCCAGTACTTC.

This rearrangement joins TRBV19 to TRBJ1-1, with 7 positions matching TRBD1. The CDR3 covers 14 residues. CDR1 and CDR2 (germline): LNHDA, SQIVND (reference sequence). After removal of 6 bases from V and 0 bases from J, the junction contained 4 bases not matched to a gene. For the CDR3, the DNA is TGTGCCAGTAGCCTACAGGGGTTGAACACTGAAGCTTTCTTT. Its translation: CASSLQGLNTEAFF.

V and J are TRBV28 and TRBJ2-7, with 11 positions matching TRBD1. Germline V gene data show CDR1 as MDHEN and CDR2 as SYDVKM. The CDR3 is 14 residues long. V shed 4 bases, J shed 5 bases, and the junction held 4 bases outside the gene matches. DNA of the CDR3: TGTGCCAGCAGTTACCGGACAGGGGGCGACGAGCAGTACTTC. It encodes CASSYRTGGDEQYF. Variable domain in full (rest from reference TRBV28 and TRBJ2-7): DVKVTQSSRYLVKRTGEKVFLECVQDMDHENMFWYRQDPGLGLRLIYFSYDVKMKEKGDIPEGYSVSREKKERFSLILESASTNQTSMYLCASSYRTGGDEQYFGPGTRLTVT.